This is a list of T cell receptor beta chains from one sample in a study of graft-versus-host responses after intestinal transplantation. Measured with immunoSEQ multiplex PCR; TCRdb has only the in-frame clones, and not every one. The top ten hold about half of the sample, which has more than 10,000 clones, about 86% seen once. The sequencing here drew on PBMCs, taken roughly 19 weeks after transplant. Receptor source: a human patient who received an intestinal transplant, so some T cells may come from the graft donor. The CDR3 runs from the conserved cysteine through the conserved F or W. A D gene is named only where the DNA matches it firmly. Size values are once, few and many counts, or a class for expanded clones, and some rows have none.

d_gene: TRBD2; abundance: -; v_gene: TRBV6-5; j_gene: TRBJ2-1; CDR3aa: CASKLRRETYNEQFF; CDR3nt: TGTGCCAGCAAATTGAGGCGGGAGACCTACAATGAGCAGTTCTTC
d_gene: TRBD1; abundance: -; v_gene: TRBV28; j_gene: TRBJ2-5; CDR3aa: CASSFRGQGLQETQYF; CDR3nt: TGTGCCAGCAGTTTTCGGGGACAGGGCCTCCAAGAGACCCAGTACTTC
d_gene: TRBD2; abundance: -; v_gene: TRBV5-8; j_gene: TRBJ2-7; CDR3aa: CASSLYSGREREQYF; CDR3nt: TGTGCCAGCAGCCTTTATAGCGGGAGGGAAAGAGAGCAGTACTTC
d_gene: -; abundance: -; v_gene: TRBV7-2; j_gene: TRBJ1-6; CDR3aa: CASSTQGGTLLHF; CDR3nt: TGTGCCAGCAGCACACAGGGCGGGACTCTCCTCCACTTT
d_gene: TRBD2; abundance: -; v_gene: TRBV5-1; j_gene: TRBJ2-2; CDR3aa: CASSLLRLAGTGELFF; CDR3nt: TGCGCCAGCAGCTTGCTTCGTCTAGCGGGAACCGGGGAGCTGTTTTTT
d_gene: -; abundance: few; v_gene: TRBV5-1; j_gene: TRBJ2-2; CDR3aa: CASSLAGLGRELFF; CDR3nt: TGCGCCAGCAGCTTGGCCGGTCTCGGACGGGAGCTGTTTTTT
d_gene: TRBD2; abundance: -; v_gene: TRBV6-4; j_gene: TRBJ2-1; CDR3aa: CASSDSASGGYNEQFF; CDR3nt: TGTGCCAGCAGTGACTCCGCTAGCGGGGGGTACAATGAGCAGTTCTTC
d_gene: -; abundance: -; v_gene: TRBV11-2; j_gene: TRBJ2-1; CDR3aa: CASSLDGGSYNEQFF; CDR3nt: TGTGCCAGCAGCTTAGACGGGGGTTCCTACAATGAGCAGTTCTTC
d_gene: TRBD1; abundance: -; v_gene: TRBV6-6; j_gene: TRBJ2-7; CDR3aa: CASRGTGSYEQYF; CDR3nt: TGTGCCAGCCGCGGGACAGGGTCCTACGAGCAGTACTTC
d_gene: -; abundance: once; v_gene: TRBV23-1; j_gene: TRBJ2-1; CDR3aa: CASSHREEYNEQFF; CDR3nt: TGCGCCAGCAGCCACCGGGAAGAATACAATGAGCAGTTCTTC